Each of the 5 T cell receptor beta chains below was sequenced from the same sample in a study of T cell repertoires in cytomegalovirus infection. Antigens for these TCRs are unknown. MiXCR, applied by TCRdb to the reads, yields one record per CDR3 protein. The data hold roughly 100,000 distinct CDR3 sequences, with under 55% observed a single time. Sequenced here: CD8+ T cells from cultured PBMCs, sampled from culture after CMV antigen stimulation. The receptors come from a human donor in good health (CMV status not recorded). Some clones in this sample may be carry-over from other donors' samples.

This clonotype was counted a few times. CDR3 bases: TGTGCCAGCAGCTTAGCCGGAGACCCCTACGAGCAGTACTTC. This encodes CASSLAGDPYEQYF. V is TRBV11-1 and J is TRBJ2-7; D is unresolved. The CDR3 extends over 14 amino acids. Germline CDR1 SGHAT, CDR2 FQDESV (reference sequence). V shed 0 bases and J shed 2 bases, with 8 bases lying between them.

Only a few counts were recorded for this clonotype. The chain employs TRBV7-8 and TRBJ1-1; possibly TRBD1 for D (5 bases). This CDR3 is 12 amino acids long. V gave up 3 bases and J gave up 5 bases, with 7 bases separating them. Germline CDR1 SGHVS, CDR2 FQNEAQ. The CDR3 sequence is CASSFRQTEAFF. The CDR3 region has the DNA TGTGCCAGCAGCTTTCGACAGACTGAAGCTTTCTTT.

J is TRBJ2-2 and V is TRBV4-2; TRBD2 is a possible D gene (5 bases). V lost 4 bases to trimming and J lost 3 bases, with 12 bases between them. Germline assignment: CDR1 LGHNA and CDR2 YNFKEQ. The length of the CDR3 is 15 residues. The CDR3 DNA reads TGTGCCAGCAGCCCCGGGCCCGGGGACACCGGGGAGCTGTTTTTT. As protein: CASSPGPGDTGELFF.

The V call is TRBV4-1, the J call TRBJ2-7; 10 bases agree with TRBD1. The CDR3 is 13 residues long. Germline V lookup: CDR1 MGHRA, CDR2 YSYEKL. Losses at the gene ends were 5 bases for V and 6 bases for J; bases not matched to a gene: 4. The CDR3 loop is CASSDRGRIEQYF. The CDR3 region has the DNA TGCGCCAGCAGCGACAGGGGGCGGATCGAGCAGTACTTC.

The V gene is TRBV6-5, the J gene TRBJ1-1; D is undetermined. Trimming pared 4 bases from V and 3 bases from J, leaving 12 bases between. CDR3 length: 14 residues. CDR1 and CDR2 (germline): MNHEY, SVGAGI. CDR3 nucleotides: TGTGCCAGCAGTTTAGTACTACGCCACACTGAAGCTTTCTTT. Its translation: CASSLVLRHTEAFF.